One sample yielded the 17 T cell receptor beta chains listed below, sequenced in a study of shared clonotypes between healthy human individuals. Sequencing was performed with immunoSEQ multiplex PCR; in TCRdb, only in-frame clones are kept and a portion is missing. There are about 2,100,000 clones in the sample; about 93% occur only once, and about 1.8% lies in the top ten. CD45RO negativity and positive selection for CCR7 defined naive CD8 cells, a population that excluded terminally differentiated effector memory CD45RA+ cells. Sequencing was done on a sample of naive CD8+ T cells from PBMCs. The receptors were gathered from a man aged 18 to 30 in good health. Some clones in this sample may be carry-over from other donors' samples.

V is TRBV7-6 and J is TRBJ1-1; TRBD1 agrees at 8 bases. Germline V lookup: CDR1 SGHVS, CDR2 FNYEAQ. The junction had 11 bases not matched to a gene; V was cut back by 5 bases and J by 3 bases. CDR3 length: 16 residues. CDR3 residues: CASSPGNRGADTEAFF. The CDR3 coding sequence is TGTGCCAGCAGCCCTGGAAACAGGGGGGCGGACACTGAAGCTTTCTTT.

The chain uses TRBV2 and TRBJ2-7, with D possibly TRBD1 on 7 matching bases. CDR3 length equals 13 residues. Between the trimmed V and J ends, which lost 11 bases and 0 bases, there was a span of 14 bases. The germline gives CDR1 SNHLY, CDR2 FYNNEI. CDR3 DNA: TGTGCCGGAGGGGGACAGACCTCCTACGAGCAGTACTTC. Amino acids: CAGGGQTSYEQYF.

The chain recombines TRBV6-5 with TRBJ2-3; 8 bases fit TRBD2. The CDR3 sequence is 15 residues long. Germline CDR1 reads MNHEY; CDR2 reads SVGAGI. V lost 2 bases and J lost 2; bases outside the gene matches: 3. The CDR3 region has the DNA TGTGCCAGCAGTTACACTAGCGGCCTCACAGATACGCAGTATTTT. It encodes CASSYTSGLTDTQYF.

Details on this clone: The sample holds other DNA sequences that translate to the same CDR3. This chain links TRBV19 with TRBJ1-1; D possibly corresponds to TRBD1 (6 bases). The germline V gene encodes CDR1 LNHDA and CDR2 SQIVND (reference sequence). Trimming removed 5 bases from V and 0 bases from J, with 10 bases in between. The CDR3 consists of 14 residues. The CDR3 loop reads CASSPGTLNTEAFF. The DNA for the CDR3 is TGTGCCAGTAGTCCTGGGACATTGAACACTGAAGCTTTCTTT.

V and J are TRBV9 and TRBJ1-1, with 8 bases fitting TRBD1. This CDR3 is 14 amino acids long. CDR1 is SGDLS, CDR2 YYNGEE, per germline. V shed 2 bases and J 4 bases; nucleotides not matched to a gene: 4. The CDR3 here is CASSVIQGGTEAFF. The CDR3 DNA reads as TGTGCCAGCAGCGTTATACAGGGGGGCACTGAAGCTTTCTTT.

The chain has TRBV6-6 and TRBJ2-5, with D tentatively TRBD2 (5 bases). Germline V CDR1 and CDR2: MNHNY, SVGAGI (reference sequence). V lost 1 base and J lost 1, with 13 bases in between. The CDR3 has 16 amino acids. The CDR3 protein is CASSYFRGWSQETQYF. In DNA, the CDR3 is TGTGCCAGCAGTTACTTCCGGGGATGGAGCCAAGAGACCCAGTACTTC.

This rearrangement joins TRBV6-1 to TRBJ2-7, with 7 nucleotides matching TRBD1. CDR3 size: 11 residues. Germline loops: CDR1 MNHNS, CDR2 SASEGT. V was pared by 6 bases and J by 12 bases, with 8 bases of the junction left unmatched. CDR3 protein: CASSMRGPGYF. The CDR3 coding sequence is TGTGCCAGCAGCATGAGGGGGCCAGGGTACTTC.

The chain recombines TRBV27 with TRBJ1-5; D is perhaps TRBD1 (6 bases). The CDR3 is 14 amino acids. V dropped 6 bases and J dropped 8 bases, with 17 bases sitting between them. From germline, CDR1 is MNHEY and CDR2 SMNVEV (reference sequence). The CDR3 bases are TGTGCCAGCAGCTTAAACAAGGGACATAAGCCCCAGCATTTT. This gives the protein CASSLNKGHKPQHF.

The table lists this clone with a count of one. The gene calls are TRBV4-3 and TRBJ1-5; 7 bases align to TRBD1. This CDR3 is 15 amino acids long. Per germline, CDR1 LGHNA and CDR2 YSLEER. Trimming cost V 0 bases and J 5 bases; bases outside gene matches: 4. The CDR3 sequence: CASSQDSTGYQPQHF. CDR3 DNA sequence: TGCGCCAGCAGCCAAGATTCGACAGGGTATCAGCCCCAGCATTTT.

This CDR3 is CASSSGTRTQETQYF. The CDR3 DNA follows: TGCGCCAGCAGCAGTGGGACGCGGACCCAAGAGACCCAGTACTTC. The J gene is TRBJ2-5, the V gene TRBV4-1, with D possibly being TRBD1 or TRBD2 (5 bases each). Trimming pared 5 bases from V and 1 base from J, leaving 14 bases between. The CDR3 length is 15 residues. Per germline, CDR1 MGHRA and CDR2 YSYEKL.

This chain joins TRBV5-4 and TRBJ2-3; unclear D gene. The CDR3 extends over 15 amino acids. Germline V lookup: CDR1 SGHNT, CDR2 YYREEE (reference sequence). Trimming removed 1 base at V and 1 base at J, with 10 bases between. CDR3 residues: CASSLLISGTDTQYF. CDR3 sequence (DNA): TGTGCCAGCAGCTTGCTAATCAGCGGCACAGATACGCAGTATTTT.

The genes are TRBV5-4 and TRBJ1-2; D remains unclear. Trimming cost V 7 bases and J 7 bases, with 17 bases left between them. The CDR3 spans 13 residues. The germline gives CDR1 SGHNT, CDR2 YYREEE (reference sequence). This chain's CDR3 is CASPAGADSGYTF. CDR3 nucleotide sequence: TGTGCCAGCCCGGCGGGCGCAGACTCTGGCTACACCTTC.

This chain connects TRBV7-8 to TRBJ1-3; D is ambiguous. CDR1 SGHVS and CDR2 FQNEAQ come from the germline V gene. The CDR3 is 17 residues long. Trimming took 2 bases from V and 1 from J, leaving 15 bases between them. CDR3 in amino acids: CASSLPHGGLSGNTIYF. In nucleotides, the CDR3 is TGTGCCAGCAGCTTACCCCACGGAGGGCTATCTGGAAACACCATATATTTT.

V is TRBV7-9 and J is TRBJ2-1, with D possibly matching TRBD2 (6 bases). CDR3 size: 18 residues. CDR1 and CDR2 (germline): SEHNR, FQNEAQ (reference sequence). V was shortened by 5 bases and J by 0 bases, with 20 bases between the two germline ends. The CDR3: CASSPTGNGGNSYNEQFF. CDR3 DNA: TGTGCCAGCAGCCCAACGGGGAATGGCGGGAACTCCTACAATGAGCAGTTCTTC.

This chain connects TRBV13 to TRBJ1-4; possibly TRBD1 for D (5 bases). Trimming cost V 5 bases and J 12 bases, with 13 bases left between them. Looked up from germline, CDR1 is PRHDT and CDR2 is FYEKMQ (reference sequence). The CDR3 totals 12 residues. The chain's CDR3 is CASSSGIGELFF. DNA for the CDR3: TGTGCCAGCAGCAGCGGAATAGGGGAACTGTTTTTT.

The chain combines TRBV27 with TRBJ1-2; D possibly corresponds to TRBD1 (5 bases). CDR3 length: 14 amino acids. The ends were cut back, 3 bases at V and 5 bases at J, with 13 bases in the middle. Germline V gives CDR1 MNHEY, CDR2 SMNVEV (reference sequence). CDR3 loop: CASSLVGTPYGYTF. CDR3 DNA sequence: TGTGCCAGCAGTTTGGTAGGGACCCCATATGGCTACACCTTC.

The chain is built from TRBV28 and TRBJ2-7, with D possibly matching TRBD1 (7 bases). CDR1 MDHEN and CDR2 SYDVKM come from the germline V gene. V was trimmed by 3 bases and J by 6 bases, leaving 12 bases between them. CDR3 length equals 13 residues. CDR3 sequence reads: CASSFNQGGEQYF. For the CDR3, the DNA is TGTGCCAGCAGTTTTAACCAGGGGGGCGAGCAGTACTTC.